This TCR beta chain was retrieved from a study of blood T cells in healthy people across ages. Study observations and caveats: With age, beta diversity per million T cells declined roughly linearly, significantly by approximately 40. Higher diversity and more naive CD4+ cells were features of long-lived donors, compared to aged donors.

Turning to this clonotype: Antigen unknown.

J gave up 8 bases and V 7 bases, and 3 bases lay outside the gene matches. Germline V CDR1 and CDR2: MNHNY, SVGAGI (reference sequence). The CDR3 has 11 amino acids. PCR was performed a second time for roughly 7 to 11 cycles using a sample-barcoded 5' primer and a J-beta primer mix. Carrying 12 random nucleotides, a template-switch adaptor labeled each individual cDNA molecule. TCRdb re-derived calls from the 5' RACE reads in MiXCR, one entry per CDR3 protein. The table has about 1.5 million distinct CDR3 sequences, 35% to 45% seen once. The TCR originated in a woman aged 18 to 35 in good health. This rearrangement joins TRBV6-6 to TRBJ2-3; 7 bases align to TRBD1. Sequenced material: blood. Here the CDR3 DNA reads TGTGCCAGCACCGACAGGGTTACGCAGTATTTT. It codes for CASTDRVTQYF.